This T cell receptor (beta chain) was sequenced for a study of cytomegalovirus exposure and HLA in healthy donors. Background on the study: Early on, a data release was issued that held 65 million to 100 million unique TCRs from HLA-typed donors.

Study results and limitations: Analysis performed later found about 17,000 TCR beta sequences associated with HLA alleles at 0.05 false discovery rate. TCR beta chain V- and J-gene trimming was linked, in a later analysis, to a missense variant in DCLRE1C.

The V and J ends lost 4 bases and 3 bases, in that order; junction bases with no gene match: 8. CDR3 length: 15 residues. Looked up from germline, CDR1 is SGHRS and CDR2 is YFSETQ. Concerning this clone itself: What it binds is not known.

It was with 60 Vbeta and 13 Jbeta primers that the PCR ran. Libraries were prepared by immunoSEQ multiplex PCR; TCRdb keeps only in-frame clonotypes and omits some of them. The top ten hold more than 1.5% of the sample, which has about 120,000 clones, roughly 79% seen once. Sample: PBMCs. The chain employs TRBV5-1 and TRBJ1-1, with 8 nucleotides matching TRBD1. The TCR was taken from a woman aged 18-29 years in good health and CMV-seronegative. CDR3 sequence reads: CASSLEGQVYTEAFF. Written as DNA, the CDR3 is TGCGCCAGCAGCCTAGAGGGACAGGTATACACTGAAGCTTTCTTT.